The clone carrying this T cell receptor beta chain showed up just once. CDR3 length equals 16 residues. The V segment lost 5 bases and the J segment 8 bases; nucleotides outside the gene matches: 12. CDR1 KGHSH and CDR2 LQKENI come from the germline V gene. TCRdb fed the RT-PCR reads into MiXCR, producing one record per CDR3 protein. Among more than 600,000 distinct CDR3 sequences, 14% were seen once, and the ten largest hold 3.6%. Sequencing was carried out using memory CD4+ T cells from blood. The rearrangement joins TRBV18 to TRBJ2-1; 10 bases map to TRBD1. This TCR came from a female donor in good health, serving as a healthy control. The CDR3 here is CASSSNGQGGMYEQFF. The CDR3 DNA reads as TGTGCCAGCTCATCAAACGGACAGGGGGGGATGTATGAGCAGTTCTTC.